A selection of T cell receptor beta chains follows, all from one sample in a study of CD8+ T cells in alopecia areata. Generated by immunoSEQ multiplex PCR, the TCRdb table keeps only in-frame clones and is missing some. This table holds approximately 280,000 clones, 58% found once. The specimen comprised CD4+ T cells sorted from blood, sampled at week 24, from a patient treated with tofacitinib. Source of these receptors: a human donor with alopecia areata. CDR3s include the opening cysteine and the closing phenylalanine or tryptophan. The order of the fields is V gene, J gene, D gene, clone size, CDR3 protein, CDR3 DNA. D genes are given only for firm matches. Some rows have no size entry. The others give once, few or many, or a class for an expanded clone.

TRBV7-9	TRBJ1-1	-	few	CASSQLDGTEAFF	TGTGCCAGCAGCCAGTTAGACGGGACTGAAGCTTTCTTT
TRBV19	TRBJ2-5	TRBD1	once	CASSIQGQGRETQYF	TGTGCCAGTAGTATCCAAGGACAGGGGCGAGAGACCCAGTACTTC
TRBV30	TRBJ1-2	TRBD1	-	CAWSLDRVYGYTF	TGTGCCTGGAGTCTGGACAGGGTGTATGGCTACACCTTC
TRBV5-4	TRBJ2-1	-	few	CASSRTAYNEQFF	TGTGCCAGCAGCAGGACGGCCTACAATGAGCAGTTCTTC
TRBV5-6	TRBJ2-5	-	-	CASSLGAFPEETQYF	TGTGCCAGCAGCTTGGGGGCCTTCCCAGAGGAGACCCAGTACTTC
TRBV20-1	TRBJ2-5	-	-	CSARDNTQYF	TGCAGTGCTAGAGATAATACCCAGTACTTC
TRBV29-1	TRBJ1-4	-	-	CSAVGGGDEKLFF	TGCAGCGCTGTCGGGGGAGGCGATGAAAAACTGTTTTTT
TRBV9	TRBJ2-3	TRBD2	-	CASSAMTSGDTYF	TGTGCCAGCAGCGCGATGACTAGCGGGGATACGTATTTT
TRBV6-5	TRBJ2-3	-	-	CASSEGTDTQYF	TGTGCCAGCAGTGAAGGCACAGATACGCAGTATTTT
TRBV29-1	TRBJ2-4	-	-	CSVAGRIAKNIQYF	TGCAGCGTTGCGGGGAGGATAGCCAAAAACATTCAGTACTTC
TRBV6-6	TRBJ2-5	-	few	CASSYMETQYF	TGTGCCAGCAGTTACATGGAGACCCAGTACTTC
TRBV7-9	TRBJ1-2	-	-	CASSHPGPRDTF	TGTGCCAGCAGCCACCCGGGGCCCAGAGACACCTTC
TRBV27	TRBJ2-1	-	few	CAAGRNRGGSSYNEQFF	TGTGCCGCAGGGAGGAACAGGGGCGGTAGCTCCTACAATGAGCAGTTCTTC
TRBV30	TRBJ1-5	TRBD1	-	CAWSDRGNQPQHF	TGTGCCTGGTCGGACAGGGGGAATCAGCCCCAGCATTTT
TRBV9	TRBJ1-2	TRBD1	-	CASSLDRGDGYTF	TGTGCCAGCAGCCTGGACAGGGGGGATGGCTACACCTTC
TRBV6-5	TRBJ2-5	-	-	CASRTMSQETQYF	TGTGCCAGCAGAACCATGTCCCAAGAGACCCAGTACTTC
TRBV6-5	TRBJ2-3	-	-	CASSYENSAITDTQYF	TGTGCCAGCAGTTACGAAAATTCCGCAATCACAGATACGCAGTATTTT
TRBV7-2	TRBJ1-6	TRBD1	-	CASSTETGGNSPLHF	TGTGCCAGCAGCACAGAGACAGGGGGAAATTCACCCCTCCACTTT
TRBV7-2	TRBJ1-6	TRBD1	-	CASSRTGDNSPLHF	TGTGCCAGCAGCCGGACAGGGGATAATTCACCCCTCCACTTT
TRBV11-2	TRBJ1-5	TRBD1	-	CASSRDRGNQPQHF	TGTGCCAGCAGCCGAGACAGGGGCAATCAGCCCCAGCATTTT
TRBV5-1	TRBJ2-1	-	-	CASSFSQGSYNEQFF	TGCGCCAGCAGCTTTTCCCAGGGTTCCTACAATGAGCAGTTCTTC